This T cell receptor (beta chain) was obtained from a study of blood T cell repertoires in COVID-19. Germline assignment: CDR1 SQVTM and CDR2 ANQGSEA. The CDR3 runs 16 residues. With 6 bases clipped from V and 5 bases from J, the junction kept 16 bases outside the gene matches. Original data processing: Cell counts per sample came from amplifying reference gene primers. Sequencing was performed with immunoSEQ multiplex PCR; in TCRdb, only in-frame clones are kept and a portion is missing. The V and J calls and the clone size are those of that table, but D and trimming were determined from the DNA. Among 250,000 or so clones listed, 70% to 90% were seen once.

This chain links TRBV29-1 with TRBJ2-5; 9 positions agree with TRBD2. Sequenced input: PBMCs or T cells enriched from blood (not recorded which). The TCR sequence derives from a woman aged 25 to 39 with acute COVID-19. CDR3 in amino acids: CSVTTGTSNPEETQYF. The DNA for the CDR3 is TGCAGCGTCACAACCGGGACTAGCAACCCGGAGGAGACCCAGTACTTC.